These T cell receptor beta chains were read from a single sample in a study of blood T cells in healthy people across ages. TCRdb re-analysed the 5' RACE reads in MiXCR, keeping a single row per CDR3 protein. The sample has some 700,000 distinct CDR3 sequences; 22% are singletons. What was sequenced was blood. The source of these receptors is a man aged 65 to 79 in good health. The CDR3 runs from the conserved cysteine through the conserved F or W. A D gene is named only where the DNA matches it firmly. Clone size appears in some rows only: once, few, many, or a class for an expanded clone.

V: TRBV6-1
length: 13
D: -
size: -
J: TRBJ2-1
DNA: TGTGCCAGCAGTAAAGGGGCTACCAATGAGCAGTTCTTC
CDR3: CASSKGATNEQFF

V: TRBV7-2
length: 14
D: -
size: -
J: TRBJ1-5
DNA: TGTGCCAGCACCGGAACAGGGAACGATCAGCCCCAGCATTTT
CDR3: CASTGTGNDQPQHF

V: TRBV25-1
length: 15
D: -
size: -
J: TRBJ2-5
DNA: TGTGCCAGCAGTGAACTTTTGATAGCTAGCGAGACCCAGTACTTC
CDR3: CASSELLIASETQYF

V: TRBV19
length: 14
D: TRBD1
size: -
J: TRBJ2-7
DNA: TGTGCCAGTAGTCCCCGACAGGGGAGGAACGAGCAGTACTTC
CDR3: CASSPRQGRNEQYF

V: TRBV20-1
length: 13
D: TRBD2
size: once
J: TRBJ2-5
DNA: TGCAGTGCTAGAGCGGGAGGTGACGTCAGACCGTTCTTC
CDR3: CSARAGGDVRPFF

V: TRBV5-8
length: 16
D: TRBD2
size: -
J: TRBJ2-1
DNA: TGTGCCAGTAGCTTTGGGACTAGCGGGTTTGGGAATGAGCAGTTCTTC
CDR3: CASSFGTSGFGNEQFF

V: TRBV6-4
length: 16
D: -
size: few
J: TRBJ2-1
DNA: TGTGCCAGCAGTGACGGTAAAGGATTGGGTCACAATGAGCAGTTCTTC
CDR3: CASSDGKGLGHNEQFF

V: TRBV28
length: 15
D: -
size: few
J: TRBJ2-7
DNA: TGTGCCAGCAACTCGCGGGGCAGCAGCTCCTACGAGCAGTACTTC
CDR3: CASNSRGSSSYEQYF

V: TRBV9
length: 14
D: -
size: few
J: TRBJ2-3
DNA: TGTGCCAGCAGCGTATTCAGGGACACAGATACGCAGTATTTT
CDR3: CASSVFRDTDTQYF

V: TRBV12-3/TRBV12-4
length: 15
D: -
size: -
J: TRBJ1-5
DNA: TGTGCCAGCAGTTGGGGTGGATATAGCAATCAGCCCCAGCATTTT
CDR3: CASSWGGYSNQPQHF

V: TRBV28
length: 14
D: -
size: few
J: TRBJ1-6
DNA: TGTGCCAGCAGTGGCCAGCACTATAATTCACCCCTCCACTTT
CDR3: CASSGQHYNSPLHF

V: TRBV7-6
length: 13
D: -
size: many
J: TRBJ2-1
DNA: TGTGCCAGCAGCTCCAGGACTACGGATGAGCAGTTCTTC
CDR3: CASSSRTTDEQFF

V: TRBV13
length: 15
D: -
size: -
J: TRBJ2-7
DNA: TGTGCCAGCAGCCTCTACGGGGGACAGACCTACGAGCAGTACTTC
CDR3: CASSLYGGQTYEQYF

V: TRBV5-4
length: 16
D: TRBD2
size: -
J: TRBJ2-2
DNA: TGTGCCAGCAGCCATAGCGGGAGTAAGAGCACCGGGGAGCTGTTTTTT
CDR3: CASSHSGSKSTGELFF

V: TRBV5-1
length: 17
D: TRBD2
size: few
J: TRBJ2-3
DNA: TGCGCCAGCAGCTTGGAGCCCCCGGGACTAGGTTTAGATGCGCAGTATTTT
CDR3: CASSLEPPGLGLDAQYF

V: TRBV4-3
length: 15
D: TRBD1
size: many
J: TRBJ2-1
DNA: TGCGCCAGCAGCCATGGACAGGGTTACTACAATGAGCAGTTCTTC
CDR3: CASSHGQGYYNEQFF

V: TRBV2
length: 15
D: -
size: few
J: TRBJ2-7
DNA: TGTGCCAGCAGTGAGGGGACGGCATCCTCCTACGAGCAGTACTTC
CDR3: CASSEGTASSYEQYF

V: TRBV27
length: 15
D: -
size: few
J: TRBJ1-1
DNA: TGTGCCAGCAGTTTGGGTACGACGAGGAACACTGAAGCTTTCTTT
CDR3: CASSLGTTRNTEAFF

V: TRBV12-3/TRBV12-4
length: 15
D: -
size: few
J: TRBJ2-7
DNA: TGTGCCAGCAGTTTTGACGTTGAGAGCTCCTACGAGCAGTACTTC
CDR3: CASSFDVESSYEQYF

V: TRBV7-6
length: 16
D: -
size: -
J: TRBJ1-1
DNA: TGTGCCAGCAGCTTACCCCCTACACCGTTGAACACTGAAGCTTTCTTT
CDR3: CASSLPPTPLNTEAFF

V: TRBV6-5
length: 13
D: -
size: -
J: TRBJ2-7
DNA: TGTGCCAGCAGGAGAACACAGGGCTACGAGCAGTACTTC
CDR3: CASRRTQGYEQYF

V: TRBV6-6
length: 16
D: -
size: -
J: TRBJ1-5
DNA: TGTGCCAGCAGTTACTCGAAGTCGGCGGGCAATCAGCCCCAGCATTTT
CDR3: CASSYSKSAGNQPQHF

V: TRBV2
length: 13
D: -
size: -
J: TRBJ1-6
DNA: TGTGCCAGCAGTGACGACAGCCGAAGGCCCCTCCACTTT
CDR3: CASSDDSRRPLHF

V: TRBV12-3/TRBV12-4
length: 15
D: TRBD2
size: few
J: TRBJ2-1
DNA: TGTGCCAGCAGTTTTGGTGGCGGGGGGGCGAATGAGCAGTTCTTC
CDR3: CASSFGGGGANEQFF

V: TRBV5-1
length: 12
D: -
size: few
J: TRBJ1-1
DNA: TGCGCCAGCAGGGCGACGAACACTGAAGCTTTCTTT
CDR3: CASRATNTEAFF

V: TRBV29-1
length: 15
D: TRBD2
size: -
J: TRBJ2-1
DNA: TGCAGCGTTGAAGTAAGCCTAGCGGGAGGCCTTGAGCAGTTCTTC
CDR3: CSVEVSLAGGLEQFF

V: TRBV7-8
length: 14
D: -
size: few
J: TRBJ2-7
DNA: TGTGCCAGCAGCTACCTCTCCGCAACCCTCGAGCAGTACTTC
CDR3: CASSYLSATLEQYF

V: TRBV20-1
length: 11
D: -
size: -
J: TRBJ1-3
DNA: TGCAGTGCCCATCACGGAAACACCATATATTTT
CDR3: CSAHHGNTIYF

V: TRBV28
length: 13
D: -
size: -
J: TRBJ1-1
DNA: TGTGCCAGCAGTTTGTGGACGAACACTGAAGCTTTCTTT
CDR3: CASSLWTNTEAFF

V: TRBV7-6
length: 16
D: -
size: -
J: TRBJ1-3
DNA: TGTGCCAGCAGCCTAATCCAGGCCGGCTCTGGAAACACCATATATTTT
CDR3: CASSLIQAGSGNTIYF

V: TRBV9
length: 15
D: -
size: many
J: TRBJ2-3
DNA: TGTGCCAGCAGCGTAACTGATAGCGGAACAGATACGCAGTATTTT
CDR3: CASSVTDSGTDTQYF

V: TRBV3-1
length: 14
D: -
size: -
J: TRBJ2-4
DNA: TGTGCCAGCAGTACCCGGACAGAAGGATTGGTTCAGTACTTC
CDR3: CASSTRTEGLVQYF

V: TRBV15
length: 13
D: -
size: -
J: TRBJ2-7
DNA: TGTGCCGCCAGCAGAGAGCAGGGATACGAGCAGTACTTC
CDR3: CAASREQGYEQYF

V: TRBV20-1
length: 10
D: -
size: -
J: TRBJ1-5
DNA: TGCAGTGCTGGCTATCAGCCCCAGCATTTT
CDR3: CSAGYQPQHF

V: TRBV5-6
length: 12
D: -
size: few
J: TRBJ1-1
DNA: TGTGCCAGCGGGATAGCAGGCACTGAAGCTTTCTTT
CDR3: CASGIAGTEAFF

V: TRBV20-1
length: 14
D: -
size: -
J: TRBJ1-2
DNA: TGCAGTGCTAGGGGGGACGAAAATAACTATGGCTACACCTTC
CDR3: CSARGDENNYGYTF

V: TRBV20-1
length: 15
D: -
size: few
J: TRBJ1-1
DNA: TGCAGTGCTAGAGATCGAGGAGGGATGAACACTGAAGCTTTCTTT
CDR3: CSARDRGGMNTEAFF

V: TRBV12-3/TRBV12-4
length: 12
D: -
size: -
J: TRBJ2-3
DNA: TGTGCCAGCACGCCCACGAGAGGGGCGCAGTATTTT
CDR3: CASTPTRGAQYF

V: TRBV5-1
length: 11
D: TRBD2
size: once
J: TRBJ2-5
DNA: TGCGCCAGCAGTAGCGGGATTGATCCGTTCTTC
CDR3: CASSSGIDPFF

V: TRBV7-2
length: 14
D: TRBD1
size: -
J: TRBJ1-5
DNA: TGTGCCAGCAAGGACAGGGGCGCCAATCAGCCCCAGCATTTT
CDR3: CASKDRGANQPQHF

V: TRBV2
length: 15
D: TRBD1
size: -
J: TRBJ2-2
DNA: TGTGCCAGCAGTGAAGAGGGGGCCTACACCGGGGAGCTGTTTTTT
CDR3: CASSEEGAYTGELFF

V: TRBV5-4
length: 17
D: TRBD2
size: -
J: TRBJ2-3
DNA: TGTGCCAGCAGCTTGGTGGTGGCTAGCGGGGCCACAGATACGCAGTATTTT
CDR3: CASSLVVASGATDTQYF

V: TRBV2
length: 17
D: -
size: few
J: TRBJ2-5
DNA: TGTGCCAGCAGTGAAGCGAGGAAGCGGGCGATCCAAGAGACCCAGTACTTC
CDR3: CASSEARKRAIQETQYF

V: TRBV28
length: 20
D: -
size: -
J: TRBJ2-6
DNA: TGTGCCAGCAGCTCTCCCCCCGGGGGTAAAAGGGACTCTGGGGCCAACGTCCTGACTTTC
CDR3: CASSSPPGGKRDSGANVLTF

V: TRBV6-2/TRBV6-3
length: 15
D: -
size: few
J: TRBJ1-4
DNA: TGTGCCAGCAGTACCCGGCGGTCCGAAAATGAAAAACTGTTTTTT
CDR3: CASSTRRSENEKLFF

V: TRBV7-9
length: 15
D: -
size: few
J: TRBJ2-3
DNA: TGTGCCAGCAGCTTAGCCATAGGGAGGACAGATACGCAGTATTTT
CDR3: CASSLAIGRTDTQYF

V: TRBV28
length: 13
D: -
size: many
J: TRBJ1-6
DNA: TGTGCCAGCAGTTATCGGGGGTATTCACCCCTCCACTTT
CDR3: CASSYRGYSPLHF

V: TRBV10-3
length: 14
D: TRBD2
size: -
J: TRBJ2-5
DNA: TGTGCCATCAGTGGACCGGGGGGCCAAGAGACCCAGTACTTC
CDR3: CAISGPGGQETQYF

V: TRBV6-6
length: 15
D: TRBD1
size: -
J: TRBJ2-3
DNA: TGTGCCAGCAGTTACCCGGACAGGGTCGGAGATACGCAGTATTTT
CDR3: CASSYPDRVGDTQYF